The 23 T cell receptor beta chains listed next were all sequenced from one sample in a study of post-analysis software for immune sequencing data. Whole-study results and caveats: Patients used five TRBV segments, including TRBV5-6, TRBV5-1 and TRBV20-1, more often than controls.

The TCR beta cDNA libraries contained unique molecular identifiers. TCRdb analysed the PCR reads with MiXCR anew, one entry per CDR3 protein. This sample yields hundreds of thousands of distinct CDR3 sequences, of which about 60% are seen a single time; about 11% belongs to the top ten. No antigen has been assigned to these receptors. The source material was blood. These receptors were obtained from a girl between 2 and 10 years old with multiple sclerosis.

The table lists this clonotype with a few counts. The rearrangement uses TRBV29-1 and TRBJ2-5, with D possibly TRBD2 on 6 matching bases. The CDR3 extends over 12 amino acids. Per the germline V gene, CDR1 is SQVTM and CDR2 is ANQGSEA. Trimming removed 7 bases at V and 3 bases at J, with 12 bases between. The CDR3 region is CSAARREETQYF. CDR3 nucleotides: TGCAGCGCTGCTAGGAGGGAAGAGACCCAGTACTTC.

The CDR3 coding sequence is TGCAGTGCTAGCCGGACAAGAGATACGCAGTATTTT. Its protein product is CSASRTRDTQYF. The rearrangement uses TRBV20-1 and TRBJ2-3; tentative D call: TRBD1 (5 bases). In germline, CDR1 is DFQATT, CDR2 SNEGSKA (reference sequence). The V end lost 3 bases, the J end lost 5 bases, and 9 bases lay between the germline ends. This CDR3 contains 12 residues.

This chain connects TRBV11-2 to TRBJ1-3; no clear D gene. The ends were cut back, 3 bases at V and 4 bases at J, with 19 bases in the middle. CDR3 length: 17 residues. From germline, CDR1 is SGHAT and CDR2 FQNNGV. CDR3 nucleotide sequence: TGTGCCAGCAGCTTGGACTCCCTCGGGGAAGGAGGAAACACCATATATTTT. Translation: CASSLDSLGEGGNTIYF.

The rearrangement joins TRBV20-1 to TRBJ2-4; 12 bases are shared with TRBD1. CDR3 size: 12 residues. V lost 5 bases to trimming and J lost 14 bases; unmatched junction nucleotides: 7. Per germline, CDR1 DFQATT and CDR2 SNEGSKA (reference sequence). The CDR3: CSAGDRGPLEYF. CDR3 in DNA: TGCAGTGCTGGGGACAGGGGGCCGCTGGAGTACTTC.

There are a few counts of this clonotype. DNA of the CDR3: TGCAGTGCTAGAGATGAGAGCATCGGCTACAATGAGCAGTTCTTC. Residues: CSARDESIGYNEQFF. The chain is built from TRBV20-1 and TRBJ2-1; D not certain. There are 15 residues in the CDR3. Trimming cost V 0 bases and J 3 bases, with 12 bases left between them. Germline CDR1 DFQATT, CDR2 SNEGSKA (reference sequence).

The J gene is TRBJ2-1, the V gene TRBV14, with a possible D match to TRBD2 (5 bases). Germline V gene lookup returns CDR1 SGHDN and CDR2 FVKESK. The V end was cut by 8 bases, the J end by 7 bases, with 15 bases between. The CDR3 is 13 amino acids. CDR3 protein: CASRGLSLNEQFF. As DNA, the CDR3 is TGTGCCAGCCGGGGTCTTAGTTTGAATGAGCAGTTCTTC.

The CDR3 region is CASSANRAQGTGYTF. The CDR3 DNA follows: TGTGCCAGCAGCGCAAACCGTGCTCAGGGGACTGGCTACACCTTC. The chain recombines TRBV3-1 with TRBJ1-2; possible D gene TRBD1, 6 bases. Trimming left V 5 bases short and J 7 bases short, with 20 bases between. From germline, CDR1 is LGHDT and CDR2 YNNKEL (reference sequence). The CDR3 loop spans 15 amino acids.

The V gene is TRBV6-1, the J gene TRBJ2-7; D is perhaps TRBD1 or TRBD2 (6 bases each). V was pared by 5 bases and J by 5 bases, with 28 bases between. CDR3 length equals 18 residues. CDR1 is MNHNS and CDR2 is SASEGT in the germline V gene. CDR3 in amino acids: CASSRFTSASGAYNEQYF. The CDR3 DNA reads TGTGCCAGCAGTCGCTTTACTAGTGCGTCGGGGGCCTACAACGAGCAGTACTTC.

This chain links TRBV12-3 or TRBV12-4 with TRBJ1-5, with TRBD1 identical over 12 bases. This CDR3 has 15 amino acids. J lost 8 bases, V lost 3 bases, and 5 bases had no gene match. The CDR3 DNA reads TGTGCCAGCAGTTTCCGGGACAGGGGGCAGGAGCCCCAGCATTTT. Translation: CASSFRDRGQEPQHF.

The chain combines TRBV6-2 or TRBV6-3 with TRBJ2-5; 12 nucleotides match TRBD2. V lost 5 bases, J lost 3 bases, and 4 bases stayed unmatched. The germline V gene has CDR1 MNHEY and CDR2 SVGEGT. The CDR3 extends over 15 amino acids. This CDR3 reads CASSRLAGAKETQYF. In DNA form, the CDR3 reads TGTGCCAGCAGTCGACTAGCGGGGGCCAAAGAGACCCAGTACTTC.

The chain joins TRBV6-1 to TRBJ2-3; possible D gene TRBD2, 6 bases. The germline V gene encodes CDR1 MNHNS and CDR2 SASEGT. V was clipped by 0 bases and J by 2 bases, with 12 bases between them. The CDR3 sequence is 16 residues long. The CDR3 region has the DNA TGTGCCAGCAGTGAAGCGGGGGGAGCCGTCACAGATACGCAGTATTTT. It codes for CASSEAGGAVTDTQYF.

The chain has TRBV10-3 and TRBJ1-2; 7 nucleotides match TRBD1. Germline CDR1 ENHRY, CDR2 SYGVKD. CDR3 length equals 15 residues. J gave up 4 bases and V 2 bases, and 7 bases lay outside the gene matches. Written as DNA, the CDR3 is TGTGCCATCAGTGAGGTCTCCGGGACAGCCTATGGCTACACCTTC. Translation: CAISEVSGTAYGYTF.

The V and J genes are TRBV20-1 and TRBJ2-7; the D gene is possibly TRBD2 (6 bases). The CDR3 sequence is 16 residues long. The V and J ends lost 6 bases and 0 bases respectively, with 21 bases between them. In germline, CDR1 is DFQATT, CDR2 SNEGSKA (reference sequence). The CDR3 nucleotides are TGCAGTGCCCTGGCCACTCTAGCGAAGAGCTCCTACGAGCAGTACTTC. It encodes CSALATLAKSSYEQYF.

Many counts were recorded for this clonotype. The V call is TRBV29-1, the J call TRBJ2-2, with 7 nucleotides matching TRBD2. CDR1 is SQVTM and CDR2 is ANQGSEA in the germline V gene. V gave up 1 base and J gave up 7 bases; unmatched junction bases: 0. The CDR3 sequence is 12 residues long. The CDR3 sequence is CSVEGGGGELFF. CDR3 coding DNA: TGCAGCGTTGAAGGCGGGGGCGGGGAGCTGTTTTTT.

The rearrangement joins TRBV5-1 to TRBJ1-4; TRBD1 agrees at 7 bases. Germline lookup yields CDR1 SGHRS and CDR2 YFSETQ. V shed 4 bases and J 8 bases; nucleotides not matched to a gene: 8. The CDR3 is made up of 14 amino acids. CDR3 residues: CASSPYRQGEKLFF. CDR3 bases: TGCGCCAGCAGCCCCTACCGACAGGGCGAAAAACTGTTTTTT.

This clonotype appeared a single time. V gene TRBV29-1 combines with J gene TRBJ1-1; D might be TRBD1 (5 bases). This CDR3 comprises 11 residues. The germline gives CDR1 SQVTM, CDR2 ANQGSEA. Trimming removed 7 bases at V and 8 bases at J, with 14 bases between. The CDR3 DNA follows: TGCAGCGCCCAACCTCCAGGGGAAGCTTTCTTT. Amino acid sequence: CSAQPPGEAFF.

The rearrangement uses TRBV29-1 and TRBJ1-4; D is uncertain. This CDR3 has 14 residues. V was trimmed by 0 bases and J by 0 bases, leaving 5 bases between them. From germline, CDR1 is SQVTM and CDR2 ANQGSEA. In nucleotides, the CDR3 is TGCAGCGTTGAAGAGGGTGCAACTAATGAAAAACTGTTTTTT. It is translated as CSVEEGATNEKLFF.

DNA for the CDR3: TGTGCCATCAGTGAGTCCACAGGGGGCAATGAGCAGTTCTTC. Translation: CAISESTGGNEQFF. The chain employs TRBV10-3 and TRBJ2-1, with 8 positions matching TRBD1. From germline, CDR1 is ENHRY and CDR2 SYGVKD. This CDR3 is 14 amino acids long. Trimming at V came to 0 bases and at J to 6 bases, leaving 1 base not matched to a gene.

This chain uses TRBV5-1 with TRBJ2-3; D may be TRBD2 (6 bases). The CDR3 spans 15 residues. Looked up from germline, CDR1 is SGHRS and CDR2 is YFSETQ. The ends were cut back, 2 bases at V and 4 bases at J, with 14 bases in the middle. CDR3 loop: CASSFDGGSADTQYF. Here the CDR3 DNA reads TGCGCCAGCAGCTTCGACGGGGGTAGCGCAGATACGCAGTATTTT.

This clonotype turned up a few times. The rearrangement links TRBV5-1 to TRBJ1-4; the D gene is possibly TRBD1 (5 bases). V lost 4 bases to trimming and J lost 7 bases, with 11 bases between them. CDR3 length: 13 amino acids. Germline V gives CDR1 SGHRS, CDR2 YFSETQ. The CDR3 coding sequence is TGCGCCAGCAGCGGGGACCCTTTTGAAAAACTGTTTTTT. Translating it yields CASSGDPFEKLFF.

The genes are TRBV9 and TRBJ1-6; tentatively, D is TRBD1 (5 bases). Germline loops: CDR1 SGDLS, CDR2 YYNGEE. Trimming pared 4 bases from V and 4 bases from J, leaving 12 bases between. The CDR3 is 15 residues long. The CDR3 nucleotides read TGTGCCAGCAGCCCTCTCGACAGTTATAATTCACCCCTCCACTTT. It is translated as CASSPLDSYNSPLHF.

As DNA, the CDR3 is TGCAGCGTTGAGGCAGGGGGGTCCCTCTATGGCTACACCTTC. It specifies CSVEAGGSLYGYTF. V gene TRBV29-1 combines with J gene TRBJ1-2, with 7 bases lining up with TRBD1. CDR1 SQVTM and CDR2 ANQGSEA come from the germline V gene. The CDR3 has 14 amino acids. The V and J ends lost 3 bases and 4 bases, in that order; junction bases with no gene match: 8.

The chain links TRBV3-1 to TRBJ2-3; D is perhaps TRBD1 (6 bases). The length of the CDR3 is 16 residues. The germline V and J ends were trimmed by 0 bases and 6 bases, with 16 bases remaining between them. Germline V gene data show CDR1 as LGHDT and CDR2 as YNNKEL (reference sequence). The CDR3 here is CASSQEGGGRADTQYF. The CDR3 nucleotides are TGTGCCAGCAGCCAAGAAGGGGGTGGCAGGGCGGATACGCAGTATTTT.